Included here is one TCR beta chain sequence, with context. This sample is drawn from a study of blood T cell repertoires in COVID-19. The wider study: Samples came from the United States, Italy and Spain, spanning acute and convalescent COVID-19. T cells, B-cell-depleted T cells, or PBMCs provided the cDNA or gDNA that served as material.

In the source study's methods: Amplified reference gene primers provided the basis for estimating nucleated cell counts. Some clones are missing from TCRdb's copy, which holds only in-frame ones; the method was immunoSEQ multiplex PCR. The D gene and trimming were derived from the DNA, and the V and J assignments and clone size from that table. Altogether about 490,000 clones are present, 80% to 90% being singletons, with the ten largest covering 3% to 4%. The receptor was isolated from a human donor in a cohort sampled during active COVID-19. Sequencing used peripheral blood.

Here the CDR3 reads CASSPAGTSGSNEQFF. CDR3 bases: TGTGCCAGTAGTCCCGCAGGGACTAGCGGGTCCAATGAGCAGTTCTTC. The gene calls are TRBV19 and TRBJ2-1; 12 positions agree with TRBD2. The CDR3 spans 16 residues. Germline loops: CDR1 LNHDA, CDR2 SQIVND (reference sequence). The J segment lost 6 bases and the V segment lost 5 bases, leaving 8 bases of the junction unmatched.